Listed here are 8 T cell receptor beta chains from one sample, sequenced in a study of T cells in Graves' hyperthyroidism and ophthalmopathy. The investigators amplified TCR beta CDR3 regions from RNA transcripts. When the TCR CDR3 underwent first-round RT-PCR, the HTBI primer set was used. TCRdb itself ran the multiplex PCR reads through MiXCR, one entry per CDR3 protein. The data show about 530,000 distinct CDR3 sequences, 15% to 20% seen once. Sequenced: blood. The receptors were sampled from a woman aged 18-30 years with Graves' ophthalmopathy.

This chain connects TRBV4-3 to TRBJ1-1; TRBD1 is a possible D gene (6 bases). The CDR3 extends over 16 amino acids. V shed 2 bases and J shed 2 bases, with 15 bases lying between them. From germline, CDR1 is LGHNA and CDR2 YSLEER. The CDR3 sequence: CASSQLPGQFNTEAFF. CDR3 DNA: TGCGCCAGCAGCCAATTACCGGGACAATTCAACACTGAAGCTTTCTTT.

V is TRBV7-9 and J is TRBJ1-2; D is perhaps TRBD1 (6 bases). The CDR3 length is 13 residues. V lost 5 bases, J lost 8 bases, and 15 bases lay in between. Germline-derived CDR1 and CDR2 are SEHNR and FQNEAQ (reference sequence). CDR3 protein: CASSPDSSQGYTF. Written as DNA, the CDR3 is TGTGCCAGCAGCCCGGACAGTTCTCAAGGCTACACCTTC.

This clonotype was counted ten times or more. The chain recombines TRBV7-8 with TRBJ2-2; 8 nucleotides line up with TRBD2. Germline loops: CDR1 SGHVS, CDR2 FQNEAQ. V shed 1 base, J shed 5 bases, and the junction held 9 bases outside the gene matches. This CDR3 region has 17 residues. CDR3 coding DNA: TGTGCCAGCAGCTTAGGCAGAGCGGGAGTCGGAACCGGGGAGCTGTTTTTT. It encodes CASSLGRAGVGTGELFF.

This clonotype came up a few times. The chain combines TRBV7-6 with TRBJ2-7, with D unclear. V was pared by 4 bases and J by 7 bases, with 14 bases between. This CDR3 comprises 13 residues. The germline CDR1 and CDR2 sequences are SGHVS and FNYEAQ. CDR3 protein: CASSSNPRWEQYF. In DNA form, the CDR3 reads TGTGCCAGCAGCTCCAACCCTAGGTGGGAGCAGTACTTC.

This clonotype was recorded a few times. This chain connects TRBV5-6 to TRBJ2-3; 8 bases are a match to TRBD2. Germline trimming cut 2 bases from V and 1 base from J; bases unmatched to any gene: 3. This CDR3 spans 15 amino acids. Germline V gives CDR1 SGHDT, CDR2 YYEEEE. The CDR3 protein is CASSFGSGGTDTQYF. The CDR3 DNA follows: TGTGCCAGCAGCTTTGGTAGCGGGGGCACAGATACGCAGTATTTT.

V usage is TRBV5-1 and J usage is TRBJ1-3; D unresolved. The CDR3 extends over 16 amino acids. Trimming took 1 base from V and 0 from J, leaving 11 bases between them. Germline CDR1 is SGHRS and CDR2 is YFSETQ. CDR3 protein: CASSLSLAASGNTIYF. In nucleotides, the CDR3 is TGCGCCAGCAGCTTGAGTTTAGCAGCCTCTGGAAACACCATATATTTT.

The CDR3 spells CASSQTSSGATDTQYF. The CDR3 DNA reads as TGTGCCAGCAGCCAAACTTCCAGCGGGGCCACAGATACGCAGTATTTT. The genes are TRBV7-2 and TRBJ2-3; 7 bases map to TRBD2. This CDR3 has 16 amino acids. The junction had 10 bases not matched to a gene; V was cut back by 5 bases and J by 2 bases. Germline values: CDR1 SGHTA, CDR2 FQGNSA.

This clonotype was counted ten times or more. CDR3 DNA sequence: TGTGCCAGCAGCCAAGATTGGCTTTCCAGCACAGATACGCAGTATTTT. It yields the protein CASSQDWLSSTDTQYF. The chain combines TRBV3-1 with TRBJ2-3; unclear D gene. V lost 0 bases to trimming and J lost 0 bases, with 10 bases between them. Germline V gene lookup returns CDR1 LGHDT and CDR2 YNNKEL (reference sequence). This CDR3 is 16 amino acids long.